One sample yielded the 2 T cell receptor beta chains listed below, sequenced in a study of PD-1 blockade in classical Hodgkin lymphoma. Method: immunoSEQ multiplex PCR; TCRdb's copy keeps in-frame clones and lacks some. This sample has 40,000 to 65,000 clones; around nine tenths occur once, and the top ten carry approximately 7%. Time point here: cycle 4 day 1 (C4D1), after 5 to 7 weeks of nivolumab. Every patient experienced relapse after autologous stem cell transplantation, and brentuximab vedotin exposure varied. The sample here was peripheral blood mononuclear cells (PBMCs), taken before the fourth cycle of nivolumab. The receptors shown here come from a human donor with classical Hodgkin lymphoma.

The chain couples TRBV11-1 to TRBJ2-2; the D gene could be TRBD1 or TRBD2 (5 bases each). CDR1 and CDR2 from the germline V gene are SGHAT and FQDESV (reference sequence). V shed 9 bases and J shed 0 bases, with 11 bases lying between them. This CDR3 has 14 residues. The CDR3, as DNA: TGTGCCAGTGCACGGGGCCCGAACACCGGGGAGCTGTTTTTT. As protein: CASARGPNTGELFF.

The V gene is TRBV9, the J gene TRBJ1-2; D call uncertain. The V end lost 3 bases, the J end lost 1 base, and 16 bases lay between the germline ends. This CDR3 has 16 amino acids. Germline CDR1 and CDR2: SGDLS and YYNGEE. The CDR3: CASSDGIRTLNYGYTF. CDR3 nucleotides: TGTGCCAGCAGCGATGGAATACGCACACTTAACTATGGCTACACCTTC.